This TCR beta chain appears in the sequencing data of a study of regulatory T cells in long-lasting Graves disease. V gave up 2 bases and J gave up 0 bases, with 10 bases separating them. CDR3 length: 16 residues. Germline loops: CDR1 KGHSH, CDR2 LQKENI. This clonotype appeared many times. Time point given: newly diagnosed GD, antithyroid drugs for less than 3 months. Construction of the TCR library relied on RNA isolated from PBMCs. Library construction for TCR beta used iRepertoire HTBI primers and Arm-PCR of CDR3 regions. TCRdb ran MiXCR on the multiplex PCR reads and lists one entry per CDR3 protein. The sample holds hundreds of thousands of distinct CDR3 sequences, 15% seen once. The sample also formed part of further work on T cells in Graves' hyperthyroidism and ophthalmopathy. From that study: Clinical symptoms, serum thyroxine and TRAb, thyroid ultrasound and orbital computed tomography were used for the diagnoses. Using the HTBI primer set, a first-round RT-PCR was run on the TCR CDR3. Model-based prediction identified ophthalmopathy a median 6.5 months prior to its onset.

The J gene is TRBJ1-4, the V gene TRBV18; D not resolved. The source of this sequence is a middle-aged woman with Graves disease. Here the sequenced sample was peripheral blood mononuclear cells (PBMCs), taken at new diagnosis, from a patient treated with antithyroid drugs. This CDR3 reads CASSPSRSSTNEKLFF. CDR3 DNA: TGTGCCAGCTCACCAAGCAGGTCCTCAACTAATGAAAAACTGTTTTTT. Variable domain in full (rest from reference TRBV18 and TRBJ1-4): NAGVMQNPRHLVRRRGQEARLRCSPMKGHSHVYWYRQLPEEGLKFMVYLQKENIIDESGMPKERFSAEFPKEGPSILRIQQVVRGDSAAYFCASSPSRSSTNEKLFFGSGTQLSVL.